This TCR beta chain was found in a study of post-analysis software for immune sequencing data. The overall study: Clinical courses comprised relapsing-remitting, secondary progressive and progressive-relapsing multiple sclerosis.

Concerning this clonotype itself: No antigen is known for it.

Unique molecular identifiers featured in each of the TCR beta cDNA libraries. One entry per CDR3 protein, called by TCRdb with MiXCR from the PCR reads. The table has 350,000 to 500,000 distinct CDR3 sequences, approximately 42% seen once. Study-level findings and limits: The study found TRBV5-6, TRBV5-1 and TRBV20-1 among a few TRBV segments more frequent in patients than controls. Under F measure analysis, samples from one preparation batch co-clustered strongly. Multiple sclerosis was associated with a significant reduction in normalized Chao1 diversity relative to controls.

The CDR3 totals 15 residues. V was shortened by 1 base and J by 2 bases, with 10 bases between the two germline ends. Per the germline V gene, CDR1 is KGHDR and CDR2 is SFDVKD. Sequenced sample: blood. The gene calls are TRBV24-1 and TRBJ2-5, with TRBD1 as a possible D gene (5 bases). This sequence originates from a girl under 10 years old with multiple sclerosis. The CDR3 loop is CATSDFTGSQETQYF. CDR3 DNA sequence: TGTGCCACCAGTGATTTCACAGGCAGTCAAGAGACCCAGTACTTC.